This entry lists 20 T cell receptor beta chains sequenced from one sample in a study of T cell responses to AZD1222 COVID-19 vaccine. TCRdb keeps only in-frame clones here, not all; method: immunoSEQ multiplex PCR. The table has around 130,000 clones, approximately 86% seen once; the top ten hold around 12%. The sequencing used peripheral blood, collected on day 0 of AZD1222 vaccination. The receptors stem from an adult in good health.

J is TRBJ1-1 and V is TRBV11-2; possible D gene TRBD1, 5 bases. This CDR3 comprises 15 residues. V was pared by 7 bases and J by 4 bases, with 19 bases between. Germline V CDR1 and CDR2: SGHAT, FQNNGV. The CDR3 DNA is TGTGCCAGCACCCCTTACGGGGGGGAGGGCACTGAAGCTTTCTTT. This gives the protein CASTPYGGEGTEAFF.

The rearrangement uses TRBV7-2 and TRBJ1-3, with TRBD1 identical over 8 bases. The V segment lost 5 bases and the J segment 3 bases; nucleotides outside the gene matches: 6. From germline, CDR1 is SGHTA and CDR2 FQGNSA. The CDR3 runs 15 residues. As DNA, the CDR3 is TGTGCCAGCAGCCCGCAGGGGGCGCTTGGAAACACCATATATTTT. Protein product: CASSPQGALGNTIYF.

The chain couples TRBV12-3 or TRBV12-4 to TRBJ2-7; D is unresolved. V lost 6 bases and J lost 9, with 18 bases in between. The CDR3 consists of 13 residues. CDR3 in amino acids: CASRDGRITRQYF. The CDR3 region has the DNA TGTGCCAGCAGGGACGGACGGATTACGAGGCAGTACTTC.

Here the CDR3 reads CASRARAAGYTF. CDR3 in DNA: TGTGCCAGCAGGGCTCGGGCGGCTGGCTACACCTTC. The chain links TRBV12-3 or TRBV12-4 to TRBJ1-2; no clear D. The CDR3 has 12 residues. Trimming took 6 bases from V and 7 from J, leaving 12 bases between them.

The rearrangement links TRBV27 to TRBJ1-1; 7 bases line up with TRBD1. The CDR3 loop spans 15 amino acids. The germline CDR1 and CDR2 sequences are MNHEY and SMNVEV (reference sequence). V dropped 5 bases and J dropped 3; count of bases not matched to a gene: 9. DNA for the CDR3: TGTGCCAGCAGTGCCGCAAGACAGGGCTACACTGAAGCTTTCTTT. It codes for CASSAARQGYTEAFF.

This clone has more than one count but fewer than ten. The chain uses TRBV25-1 and TRBJ2-7; D is perhaps TRBD2 (5 bases). Per the germline V gene, CDR1 is MGHDK and CDR2 is SYGVNS. The CDR3 sequence is 14 residues long. Trimming removed 2 bases at V and 2 bases at J, with 10 bases between. In DNA form, the CDR3 reads TGTGCCAGCAGTGAAGTGTTCGGGACCTACGAGCAGTACTTC. Translated, it gives CASSEVFGTYEQYF.

The chain is built from TRBV6-2 or TRBV6-3 and TRBJ1-1; TRBD1 agrees at 7 bases. J was trimmed by 5 bases and V by 6 bases; bases with no gene match: 18. Germline loops: CDR1 MNHEY, CDR2 SVGEGT. This CDR3 comprises 17 residues. In nucleotides, the CDR3 is TGTGCCAGCAGCCTTACAGGGGCCGGGTCAGGGGGGACTGAAGCTTTCTTT. Encoded protein: CASSLTGAGSGGTEAFF.

This clone occurred a few times. V is TRBV2 and J is TRBJ1-2, with D maybe TRBD1 (6 bases). Trimming took 11 bases from V and 8 from J, leaving 18 bases between them. CDR1 and CDR2 from the germline V gene are SNHLY and FYNNEI. This CDR3 comprises 12 residues. DNA for the CDR3: TGTGCCGGCGGAAGTCGGGGGGCGGGCTACACCTTC. This encodes CAGGSRGAGYTF.

The chain is built from TRBV6-5 and TRBJ1-4, with D possibly being TRBD1 (5 bases). Germline values: CDR1 MNHEY, CDR2 SVGAGI. The V gene lost 5 bases and the J gene lost 4 bases, with 11 bases spanning the gap. This CDR3 spans 14 amino acids. CDR3 sequence: CASSTTADNEKLFF. In nucleotides, the CDR3 is TGTGCCAGCAGTACGACAGCGGATAATGAAAAACTGTTTTTT.

The rearrangement uses TRBV3-1 (or the pseudogene TRBV3-2) and TRBJ1-6; D perhaps matches TRBD1 (5 bases). The CDR3 loop spans 12 amino acids. CDR1 and CDR2 from the germline V gene are LGHDT and YNNKEL (reference sequence). V shed 6 bases and J shed 8 bases, with 8 bases lying between them. The CDR3 nucleotides are TGTGCCAGCAGGCAGACAGATTCACCCCTCCACTTT. This sequence encodes CASRQTDSPLHF.

Written as DNA, the CDR3 is TGTGCCAGCAGCAGGGGGGGCGGCTCACCCCTCCACTTT. Amino acid sequence: CASSRGGGSPLHF. This sequence joins TRBV13 and TRBJ1-6; D is perhaps TRBD1 (6 bases). The CDR3 extends over 13 amino acids. V lost 5 bases to trimming and J lost 10 bases, with 12 bases between them. CDR1 is PRHDT and CDR2 is FYEKMQ in the germline V gene (reference sequence).

V and J are TRBV7-3 and TRBJ2-1; D gene unclear. V shed 5 bases and J shed 1 base, with 6 bases lying between them. CDR3 length: 13 residues. CDR1 SGHTA and CDR2 FQGTGA come from the germline V gene. The CDR3, as DNA: TGTGCCAGCAGCCCCCGGTCCTACAATGAGCAGTTCTTC. This sequence encodes CASSPRSYNEQFF.

The genes are TRBV7-3 and TRBJ2-3; D unresolved. CDR3 size: 16 residues. Germline V gene sequence: CDR1 SGHTA, CDR2 FQGTGA. Trimming stripped 2 bases from V and 0 bases from J, with 12 bases between. CDR3 DNA: TGTGCCAGCAGCTTAGAACTATCCACTAGCACAGATACGCAGTATTTT. It yields the protein CASSLELSTSTDTQYF.

The rearrangement links TRBV2 to TRBJ2-1, with D unresolved. CDR1 is SNHLY and CDR2 is FYNNEI in the germline V gene. The CDR3 contains 13 residues. The V gene lost 3 bases and the J gene lost 4 bases, with 7 bases spanning the gap. CDR3 in DNA: TGTGCCAGCAGTGATCAGGTTTACAATGAGCAGTTCTTC. As protein: CASSDQVYNEQFF.

The chain employs TRBV10-3 and TRBJ2-1; D remains ambiguous. The CDR3 is made up of 12 amino acids. V lost 3 bases and J lost 8, with 8 bases in between. Germline CDR1 ENHRY, CDR2 SYGVKD. CDR3 region: CAISDGQYEQFF. CDR3 DNA sequence: TGTGCCATCAGTGACGGGCAGTATGAGCAGTTCTTC.

Here the CDR3 reads CASTRVPDGSEAFF. The CDR3 nucleotides read TGTGCCAGCACGCGGGTCCCAGATGGGTCTGAAGCTTTCTTT. This chain connects TRBV6-5 to TRBJ1-1; no clear D gene. This CDR3 is built from 14 residues. V lost 7 bases, J lost 6 bases, and 18 bases lay in between. CDR1 and CDR2 from the germline V gene are MNHEY and SVGAGI.

This rearrangement joins TRBV19 to TRBJ1-5; D remains unclear. This CDR3 contains 12 residues. Per germline, CDR1 LNHDA and CDR2 SQIVND (reference sequence). The V end was cut by 6 bases, the J end by 7 bases, with 10 bases between. The CDR3 nucleotides are TGTGCCAGTAGAGGAAAAGCGCAGCCCCAGCATTTT. This translates into CASRGKAQPQHF.

V and J are TRBV9 and TRBJ2-1; 13 bases map to TRBD2. After removal of 0 bases from V and 10 bases from J, the junction contained 1 base not matched to a gene. The CDR3 covers 14 residues. CDR1 is SGDLS and CDR2 is YYNGEE in the germline V gene. The CDR3 loop is CASSVGLAGGEQFF. CDR3 bases: TGTGCCAGCAGCGTAGGACTAGCGGGGGGAGAGCAGTTCTTC.

The chain recombines TRBV5-8 with TRBJ1-3, with D hard to call. The CDR3 loop spans 15 amino acids. Trimming took 0 bases from V and 1 from J, leaving 8 bases between them. Germline values: CDR1 SGHTS, CDR2 YDEGEE. DNA for the CDR3: TGTGCCAGCAGCTTGGTTACCGAATCTGGAAACACCATATATTTT. This codes for CASSLVTESGNTIYF.

This chain connects TRBV10-3 to TRBJ1-1; 7 bases line up with TRBD1. J lost 1 base, V lost 10 bases, and 6 bases had no gene match. The CDR3 has 13 residues. Germline V gene lookup returns CDR1 ENHRY and CDR2 SYGVKD. CDR3 bases: TGTGCCAACCGGGGGACAGAGAACACTGAAGCTTTCTTT. Its protein product is CANRGTENTEAFF.